A single T cell receptor (beta chain) is shown here with its context. Its specificity is unknown. The data were taken from a study of CD8+CD57+ T cells in acquired aplastic anemia. Study-wide findings and caveats: It was found that twenty-nine CD8+ CDR3 sequences were shared between patients and controls. No significant patient-versus-control difference appeared in CD8+ Simpson's diversity.

Genomic DNA templated the TCR beta VDJ and CDR3 profiling. TCRdb re-called the reads with MiXCR, one entry per CDR3 protein. The table has around 250,000 distinct CDR3 sequences, roughly three fifths seen once. Sequencing input: sorted CD4+, CD8+, or CD8+CD57+ T cells (not recorded which) from PBMCs. The source of this sequence is a human donor with severe aplastic anemia or a healthy control (not recorded which).

CDR3 loop: CAASSSGEVNTEAFF. CDR3 sequence (DNA): TGTGCCGCTAGTTCCTCAGGGGAGGTGAACACTGAAGCTTTCTTT. The V and J genes are TRBV24-1 and TRBJ1-1; D possibly corresponds to TRBD1 (6 bases). The CDR3 runs to 15 residues. Trimming removed 12 bases at V and 0 bases at J, with 19 bases between. In germline, CDR1 is KGHDR, CDR2 SFDVKD.